This entry lists 10 T cell receptor beta chains sequenced from one sample in a study of brain T cells in children with intractable seizures. Assay: immunoSEQ multiplex PCR; the TCRdb copy retains only in-frame clones and omits some. The sample holds about 2,500 clones, 84% seen once. The sequenced cases were selected for having the highest brain T cell transcript signatures. The sequencing used resected brain tissue, collected at surgery. The receptors originated from a boy under three years old with hemimegalencephaly and intractable seizures.

J is TRBJ1-2 and V is TRBV19; D is uncertain. Germline loops: CDR1 LNHDA, CDR2 SQIVND (reference sequence). This CDR3 contains 13 residues. The ends were cut back, 5 bases at V and 6 bases at J, with 13 bases in the middle. The DNA of the CDR3 is TGTGCCAGTAGTCAACCGTTTCACCATGGCTACACCTTC. Protein: CASSQPFHHGYTF.

The V and J genes are TRBV27 and TRBJ2-1; TRBD2 might be the D (6 bases). The CDR3 totals 16 residues. CDR1 is MNHEY and CDR2 is SMNVEV in the germline V gene (reference sequence). V was shortened by 5 bases and J by 2 bases, with 16 bases between the two germline ends. The chain's CDR3 is CASSPGIAEAYNEQFF. Written as DNA, the CDR3 is TGTGCCAGCAGTCCTGGGATAGCGGAGGCCTACAATGAGCAGTTCTTC.

The chain carries TRBV4-1 and TRBJ1-5, with no clear D. This CDR3 is 14 amino acids long. Germline V gene sequence: CDR1 MGHRA, CDR2 YSYEKL. The ends were cut back, 1 base at V and 9 bases at J, with 13 bases in the middle. CDR3 sequence reads: CASSQGEDERPQHF. CDR3 bases: TGCGCCAGCAGCCAAGGTGAGGACGAGCGGCCCCAGCATTTT.

This clone was counted between two and nine times. The CDR3 DNA is TGTGCCAGCAGCCAAGACCCCTTATTCTATGGCTACACCTTC. Residues: CASSQDPLFYGYTF. This chain connects TRBV14 to TRBJ1-2; D uncertain. The CDR3 runs to 14 residues. Germline-derived CDR1 and CDR2 are SGHDN and FVKESK. Trimming left V 0 bases short and J 4 bases short, with 9 bases between.

J is TRBJ1-1 and V is TRBV5-4; a possible D gene is TRBD1 (5 bases). The CDR3 is 12 residues long. V was trimmed by 0 bases and J by 7 bases, leaving 7 bases between them. From germline, CDR1 is SGHNT and CDR2 YYREEE (reference sequence). The CDR3 nucleotides read TGTGCCAGCAGCTTGGTAGACAGTGAAGCTTTCTTT. This translates into CASSLVDSEAFF.

Only a few counts were recorded for this clone. The chain links TRBV5-6 to TRBJ1-5, with 10 nucleotides matching TRBD1. Germline-derived CDR1 and CDR2 are SGHDT and YYEEEE. This CDR3 has 15 residues. J was trimmed by 2 bases and V by 4 bases; bases with no gene match: 3. DNA for the CDR3: TGTGCCAGCAGCCCAGGACAGGGGGGCAATCAGCCCCAGCATTTT. Encoded protein: CASSPGQGGNQPQHF. Full variable domain (outside the CDR3, taken from reference TRBV5-6 and TRBJ1-5): DAGVTQSPTHLIKTRGQQVTLRCSPKSGHDTVSWYQQALGQGPQFIFQYYEEEERQRGNFPDRFSGHQFPNYSSELNVNALLLGDSALYLCASSPGQGGNQPQHFGDGTRLSIL.

This clone was counted a single time. The chain couples TRBV28 to TRBJ1-2; no clear D. The V and J ends lost 5 bases and 7 bases respectively, with 11 bases between them. CDR1 and CDR2 from the germline V gene are MDHEN and SYDVKM. The CDR3 extends over 12 amino acids. The CDR3, as DNA: TGTGCCAGCAGTCTCCCCTTGGGTGGCTACACCTTC. Translating gives CASSLPLGGYTF.

This rearrangement joins TRBV19 to TRBJ2-3, with 8 bases that match TRBD2. V dropped 1 base and J dropped 4; count of bases not matched to a gene: 1. The CDR3 loop spans 14 amino acids. Germline CDR1 reads LNHDA; CDR2 reads SQIVND (reference sequence). CDR3 in amino acids: CASSIAGRADTQYF. The CDR3 nucleotides read TGTGCCAGTAGTATAGCCGGGAGGGCAGATACGCAGTATTTT.

The J gene is TRBJ1-1, the V gene TRBV5-4, with D uncertain. CDR3 size: 13 residues. Per germline, CDR1 SGHNT and CDR2 YYREEE (reference sequence). With 4 bases removed from V and 2 bases from J, the gap between germline ends came to 9 bases. CDR3: CASSPWANTEAFF. CDR3 in DNA: TGTGCCAGCAGCCCCTGGGCCAACACTGAAGCTTTCTTT.

The chain couples TRBV9 to TRBJ2-5; 9 bases are a match to TRBD2. The CDR3 covers 17 residues. Germline V lookup: CDR1 SGDLS, CDR2 YYNGEE. J gave up 0 bases and V 0 bases, and 6 bases lay outside the gene matches. CDR3 sequence: CASSVGPTSGYQETQYF. CDR3 sequence (DNA): TGTGCCAGCAGCGTAGGCCCGACTAGCGGTTACCAAGAGACCCAGTACTTC.